This T cell receptor (beta chain) was obtained from a study of T cells in Graves' hyperthyroidism and ophthalmopathy. Remarks on this clonotype: Its antigen is undetermined.

RNA transcripts provided the source from which TCR beta CDR3 regions were amplified. The primer set for the first-round RT-PCR of the TCR CDR3 was HTBI. TCRdb re-derived calls from the multiplex PCR reads in MiXCR, one entry per CDR3 protein. The sample contains over 650,000 distinct CDR3 sequences, around 17% of which appear only once. Findings of the study overall: Among clonotypes expanded in thyroid above 0.001, most were also found in blood.

The CDR3 spans 12 residues. CDR1 is SEHNR and CDR2 is FQNEAQ in the germline V gene (reference sequence). V lost 2 bases and J 5 bases, leaving 7 bases between the germline ends. The rearrangement uses TRBV7-9 and TRBJ2-7; D not resolved. Sequencing used blood. This TCR derives from a young man with Graves' hyperthyroidism. Here the CDR3 DNA reads TGTGCCAGCAGCTTACTTGAGGACGAGCAGTACTTC. This encodes CASSLLEDEQYF.